These 15 T cell receptor beta chains were all obtained from the same sample, sequenced in a study of shared T cell receptors in the human thymus. This table comes from immunoSEQ multiplex PCR, and its TCRdb copy is limited to in-frame clones, with some not included. The sample includes some 700,000 clones, roughly 90% of them seen just once. This sample also belongs to another study, concerning human thymus T cells.

Sequences were obtained from thymocytes. The receptors derive from a boy in the first two years of life with a congenital heart defect.

The chain recombines TRBV13 with TRBJ2-7; tentatively, D is TRBD1 (7 bases). CDR1 and CDR2 (germline): PRHDT, FYEKMQ (reference sequence). V was clipped by 5 bases and J by 3 bases, with 17 bases between them. This CDR3 spans 15 amino acids. The CDR3 nucleotides are TGTGCCAGCAGCCTAAACAGGGGAGGCTACTACGAGCAGTACTTC. Translation gives CASSLNRGGYYEQYF.

The chain links TRBV27 to TRBJ2-3; TRBD2 is a possible D gene (6 bases). V was clipped by 5 bases and J by 8 bases, with 26 bases between them. CDR1 and CDR2 from the germline V gene are MNHEY and SMNVEV (reference sequence). The CDR3 totals 17 residues. The CDR3 protein is CASSALATSRESGTQYF. The CDR3, as DNA: TGTGCCAGCAGTGCGTTGGCTACGTCTCGGGAGAGCGGTACGCAGTATTTT.

There are a few counts of this clone. J is TRBJ2-5 and V is TRBV14; a possible D gene is TRBD1 (5 bases). Trimming left V 4 bases short and J 5 bases short, with 17 bases between. This CDR3 has 15 amino acids. Germline V gives CDR1 SGHDN, CDR2 FVKESK. DNA for the CDR3: TGTGCCAGCAGCCGCCCAACAGGTTCCAAGGAGACCCAGTACTTC. It codes for CASSRPTGSKETQYF.

This clone was counted a few times. The chain joins TRBV28 to TRBJ1-5, with 9 bases that match TRBD1. The length of the CDR3 is 14 residues. Germline assignment: CDR1 MDHEN and CDR2 SYDVKM. V gave up 7 bases and J gave up 5 bases; unmatched junction bases: 6. CDR3 DNA sequence: TGTGCCAGCAACCCTGGACAGGGGCATCAGCCCCAGCATTTT. Translated: CASNPGQGHQPQHF. Variable domain in full (rest from reference TRBV28 and TRBJ1-5): DVKVTQSSRYLVKRTGEKVFLECVQDMDHENMFWYRQDPGLGLRLIYFSYDVKMKEKGDIPEGYSVSREKKERFSLILESASTNQTSMYLCASNPGQGHQPQHFGDGTRLSIL.

The gene calls are TRBV11-2 and TRBJ1-2, with D tentatively TRBD1 (5 bases). The germline gives CDR1 SGHAT, CDR2 FQNNGV. The V gene lost 1 base and the J gene lost 4 bases, with 10 bases spanning the gap. The CDR3 has 14 amino acids. In DNA, the CDR3 is TGTGCCAGCAGCTTAGGCGGGGGGAGCTATGGCTACACCTTC. It translates to CASSLGGGSYGYTF.

The V call is TRBV28, the J call TRBJ2-7; D may be TRBD2 (7 bases). The CDR3 runs 20 residues. V was trimmed by 7 bases and J by 2 bases, leaving 33 bases between them. Germline V gene lookup returns CDR1 MDHEN and CDR2 SYDVKM. The CDR3 protein is CASKFGPGGPSRRAPYEQYF. The CDR3, as DNA: TGTGCCAGCAAGTTTGGGCCGGGGGGCCCTAGCCGGAGGGCACCCTACGAGCAGTACTTC.

The chain uses TRBV6-1 and TRBJ1-5, with unresolved D. The CDR3 length is 14 residues. The V gene's germline CDR1 is MNHNS and CDR2 SASEGT. The germline V and J ends were trimmed by 4 bases and 0 bases, with 7 bases remaining between them. CDR3 nucleotide sequence: TGTGCCAGCAGTGGCCACAATAGCAATCAGCCCCAGCATTTT. Translated: CASSGHNSNQPQHF.

This chain links TRBV5-6 with TRBJ2-7, with 9 positions matching TRBD2. V shed 0 bases, J shed 0 bases, and the junction held 13 bases outside the gene matches. CDR1 and CDR2 (germline): SGHDT, YYEEEE. This CDR3 is built from 19 residues. CDR3 sequence reads: CASSLEGVAGGGSSYEQYF. DNA of the CDR3: TGTGCCAGCAGCTTGGAAGGCGTTGCGGGAGGGGGAAGCTCCTACGAGCAGTACTTC.

This chain links TRBV5-1 with TRBJ2-1, with 8 bases lining up with TRBD1. The J segment lost 6 bases and the V segment lost 4 bases, leaving 12 bases of the junction unmatched. The V gene's germline CDR1 is SGHRS and CDR2 YFSETQ. This CDR3 is 16 amino acids long. CDR3 coding DNA: TGCGCCAGCAGCCCCATTGGCAGGGGGCGTCGCAATGAGCAGTTCTTC. Translation gives CASSPIGRGRRNEQFF.

This clone has a single count. This chain links TRBV4-1 with TRBJ1-1, with 7 bases that match TRBD1. The CDR3 covers 18 residues. The trim removed 0 bases at V and 4 bases at J, leaving 14 bases unmatched. The germline gives CDR1 MGHRA, CDR2 YSYEKL. The DNA of the CDR3 is TGCGCCAGCAGCCAAGAGGCAGGGGGGCACCAAGACGTCACTGAAGCTTTCTTT. It is translated as CASSQEAGGHQDVTEAFF.

The V gene is TRBV4-1, the J gene TRBJ1-5; the match to TRBD1 covers 7 bases. V lost 1 base and J lost 4; bases outside the gene matches: 7. Per the germline V gene, CDR1 is MGHRA and CDR2 is YSYEKL. The CDR3 is made up of 16 amino acids. The CDR3 is CASSQGQGQNNQPQHF. CDR3 nucleotide sequence: TGCGCCAGCAGCCAAGGACAGGGCCAAAATAATCAGCCCCAGCATTTT.

This clone has a handful of counts. The V gene is TRBV21-1, the J gene TRBJ2-6; TRBD1 was called by the table and not checked on the DNA. TRBV21-1 is an annotated pseudogene. The CDR3 loop spans 17 amino acids. The CDR3 spells CASSGQPEISGANVLTF. CDR3 nucleotide sequence: TGTGCCAGCTCGGGACAGCCCGAAATCTCTGGGGCCAACGTCCTGACTTTC.

The gene calls are TRBV19 and TRBJ1-5, with D perhaps TRBD1 (6 bases). CDR1 and CDR2 from the germline V gene are LNHDA and SQIVND (reference sequence). The CDR3 runs to 17 residues. V was shortened by 5 bases and J by 4 bases, with 21 bases between the two germline ends. Here the CDR3 reads CASSADPTWDTNQPQHF. The CDR3 coding sequence is TGTGCCAGTAGTGCCGACCCTACCTGGGACACTAATCAGCCCCAGCATTTT.

V is TRBV15 and J is TRBJ2-5; TRBD1 matches at 9 bases. CDR1 is LNHNV and CDR2 is YYDKDF in the germline V gene (reference sequence). This CDR3 spans 15 amino acids. J lost 2 bases, V lost 5 bases, and 6 bases had no gene match. The DNA of the CDR3 is TGTGCCACCAGCCTAGCGGACAGGGGACAAGAGACCCAGTACTTC. Translating gives CATSLADRGQETQYF. The variable domain in full, with the rest retrieved from reference TRBV15 and TRBJ2-5, is DAMVIQNPRYQVTQFGKPVTLSCSQTLNHNVMYWYQQKSSQAPKLLFHYYDKDFNNEADTPDNFQSRRPNTSFCFLDIRSPGLGDTAMYLCATSLADRGQETQYFGPGTRLLVL.

This chain uses TRBV6-5 with TRBJ2-7, with 9 nucleotides matching TRBD1. The germline V gene encodes CDR1 MNHEY and CDR2 SVGAGI. Losses at the gene ends were 1 base for V and 6 bases for J; bases not matched to a gene: 7. There are 15 residues in the CDR3. The CDR3 reads CASSYLGTGRVEQYF. The CDR3, as DNA: TGTGCCAGCAGTTACTTGGGGACAGGGAGAGTCGAGCAGTACTTC.